These 15 T cell receptor beta chains came from one sample sequenced in a study of blood T cell repertoires in COVID-19. This table comes from immunoSEQ multiplex PCR, and its TCRdb copy is limited to in-frame clones, with some not included. In the table there are about 230,000 clones, roughly 80% of which are singletons. Sequenced: peripheral blood. The receptors were gathered from a woman older than 75 with acute or convalescent COVID-19.

The chain uses TRBV5-1 and TRBJ2-7; 9 bases are a match to TRBD1. After removal of 4 bases from V and 3 bases from J, the junction contained 5 bases not matched to a gene. The CDR3 covers 14 residues. Germline-derived CDR1 and CDR2 are SGHRS and YFSETQ. The CDR3 bases are TGCGCCAGCAGCCCGGACAGGGGTCGCTACGAGCAGTACTTC. Residues: CASSPDRGRYEQYF.

The CDR3 loop reads CASSRTSQSYNEQFF. In DNA, the CDR3 is TGTGCCAGTAGTAGGACTAGTCAGAGCTACAATGAGCAGTTCTTC. V usage is TRBV19 and J usage is TRBJ2-1; TRBD2 matches at 7 bases. The germline CDR1 and CDR2 sequences are LNHDA and SQIVND (reference sequence). With V trimmed by 4 bases and J by 3 bases, 6 bases remained unmatched. The CDR3 totals 15 residues.

This sequence joins TRBV24-1 and TRBJ2-5; D unresolved. The CDR3 extends over 15 amino acids. Trimming took 1 base from V and 1 from J, leaving 9 bases between them. In germline, CDR1 is KGHDR, CDR2 SFDVKD. DNA of the CDR3: TGTGCCACCAGTGATTTTTCCCCGGTCCAAGAGACCCAGTACTTC. Translating it yields CATSDFSPVQETQYF.

The chain couples TRBV2 to TRBJ2-5; 7 bases agree with TRBD1. Per the germline V gene, CDR1 is SNHLY and CDR2 is FYNNEI. The CDR3 totals 15 residues. Unmatched junction bases numbered 8, after V lost 5 bases and J lost 2 bases. For the CDR3, the DNA is TGTGCCAGCAGTTTCCGACAGGGAAGACAAGAGACCCAGTACTTC. It translates to CASSFRQGRQETQYF.

CDR3 in DNA: TGTGCCAGCAGTTTAGGAGCGCTCGCCGATACGCAGTATTTT. It specifies CASSLGALADTQYF. The gene calls are TRBV6-2 or TRBV6-3 and TRBJ2-3; D gene uncertain. Germline values: CDR1 MNHEY, CDR2 SVGEGT. Trimming removed 4 bases at V and 6 bases at J, with 14 bases between. This CDR3 comprises 14 residues.

This chain joins TRBV5-5 and TRBJ1-5; 9 bases align to TRBD1. This CDR3 region has 15 residues. Germline loops: CDR1 SGHKS, CDR2 YYEKEE (reference sequence). V lost 3 bases and J lost 7; bases outside the gene matches: 8. The CDR3 region is CASSWAQGASQPQHF. CDR3 DNA sequence: TGTGCCAGCAGCTGGGCACAGGGGGCCTCCCAGCCCCAGCATTTT.

J is TRBJ1-1 and V is TRBV14, with a possible D match to TRBD1 (5 bases). Germline V lookup: CDR1 SGHDN, CDR2 FVKESK. V gave up 1 base and J gave up 1 base, with 10 bases separating them. The CDR3 totals 15 residues. The CDR3 nucleotides are TGTGCCAGCAGCCAAGGAGCAGGGTGGAACACTGAAGCTTTCTTT. Translated, it gives CASSQGAGWNTEAFF.

This CDR3 is CASSPGTGRTGANVLTF. In DNA, the CDR3 is TGTGCCAGCAGCCCCGGGACAGGGAGGACTGGGGCCAACGTCCTGACTTTC. This rearrangement joins TRBV4-2 to TRBJ2-6; 9 bases are shared with TRBD1. The CDR3 extends over 17 amino acids. Germline V gene data show CDR1 as LGHNA and CDR2 as YNFKEQ. Unmatched junction bases numbered 6, after V lost 4 bases and J lost 2 bases.

V usage is TRBV18 and J usage is TRBJ2-2; a weak D match, TRBD1 (6 bases). Trimming shortened V by 5 bases and J by 1 base, and 14 bases separated the two germline ends. The CDR3 consists of 16 residues. Germline loops: CDR1 KGHSH, CDR2 LQKENI. The CDR3 reads CASSSRRDMNTGELFF. DNA for the CDR3: TGTGCCAGCTCATCCCGTAGGGACATGAACACCGGGGAGCTGTTTTTT.

V gene TRBV19 combines with J gene TRBJ1-5; D perhaps matches TRBD1 (6 bases). Per the germline V gene, CDR1 is LNHDA and CDR2 is SQIVND (reference sequence). Trimming took 7 bases from V and 3 from J, leaving 13 bases between them. This CDR3 is built from 14 residues. The CDR3 here is CASTSDSYNQPQHF. In DNA, the CDR3 is TGTGCCAGTACCTCGGACAGCTACAATCAGCCCCAGCATTTT.

V and J are TRBV27 and TRBJ2-1, with 7 bases fitting TRBD2. CDR3 length equals 13 residues. CDR1 and CDR2 (germline): MNHEY, SMNVEV (reference sequence). V was clipped by 7 bases and J by 3 bases; unmatched bases: 3. As DNA, the CDR3 is TGTGCCAGCAAAAGCGGGGTCTACAATGAGCAGTTCTTC. It encodes CASKSGVYNEQFF.

The chain has TRBV6-5 and TRBJ1-2; D is possibly TRBD1 (6 bases). V dropped 6 bases and J dropped 8 bases, with 16 bases sitting between them. This CDR3 has 13 amino acids. Germline lookup yields CDR1 MNHEY and CDR2 SVGAGI. This CDR3 reads CASRLGQWDGYTF. CDR3 nucleotides: TGTGCCAGCAGACTTGGACAGTGGGACGGCTACACCTTC.

The gene calls are TRBV6-5 and TRBJ1-1; a possible D gene is TRBD1 (5 bases). In germline, CDR1 is MNHEY, CDR2 SVGAGI. This CDR3 spans 12 amino acids. Trimming left V 10 bases short and J 1 base short, with 10 bases between. The CDR3 here is CATTTGNTEAFF. CDR3 sequence (DNA): TGTGCCACTACAACAGGGAACACTGAAGCTTTCTTT.

This chain joins TRBV29-1 and TRBJ2-3; perhaps TRBD1 as D (6 bases). The CDR3 spans 15 residues. Germline CDR1 is SQVTM and CDR2 is ANQGSEA. Trimming took 2 bases from V and 0 from J, leaving 12 bases between them. This chain's CDR3 is CSVEKGRGSTDTQYF. The CDR3 region has the DNA TGCAGCGTTGAAAAGGGCAGGGGTAGCACAGATACGCAGTATTTT.

This chain joins TRBV19 and TRBJ1-1, with 8 bases aligning to TRBD1. Unmatched junction bases numbered 2, after V lost 4 bases and J lost 1 base. This CDR3 contains 14 residues. Germline assignment: CDR1 LNHDA and CDR2 SQIVND (reference sequence). The CDR3 protein is CASSTGQENTEAFF. The DNA for the CDR3 is TGTGCCAGTAGTACGGGACAGGAGAACACTGAAGCTTTCTTT.